The clone carrying this T cell receptor beta chain has a count of ten or more. Diagnosis rested on symptoms, serum thyroxine and TRAb, thyroid ultrasound, and orbital computed tomography. This entry belongs to a study of T cells in Graves' hyperthyroidism and ophthalmopathy. Regions amplified from RNA transcripts were the TCR beta CDR3 regions. HTBI primers drove first-round RT-PCR of the TCR CDR3. TCRdb redid the calling of the multiplex PCR reads with MiXCR, one entry per CDR3 protein. The repertoire holds some 650,000 distinct CDR3 sequences, with more than 15% as singletons. This clonotype was sampled from a woman in her thirties or forties with Graves' ophthalmopathy. The sequencing input was blood.

In DNA, the CDR3 is TGTGCCAGCGGAGGCACACTGGGGACATACTTTCCGAATCAGCCCCAGCATTTT. This gives the protein CASGGTLGTYFPNQPQHF. This sequence joins TRBV6-1 and TRBJ1-5; a weak D match, TRBD1 (6 bases). The CDR3 contains 18 residues. The V end lost 8 bases, the J end lost 4 bases, and 27 bases lay between the germline ends. Per germline, CDR1 MNHNS and CDR2 SASEGT.